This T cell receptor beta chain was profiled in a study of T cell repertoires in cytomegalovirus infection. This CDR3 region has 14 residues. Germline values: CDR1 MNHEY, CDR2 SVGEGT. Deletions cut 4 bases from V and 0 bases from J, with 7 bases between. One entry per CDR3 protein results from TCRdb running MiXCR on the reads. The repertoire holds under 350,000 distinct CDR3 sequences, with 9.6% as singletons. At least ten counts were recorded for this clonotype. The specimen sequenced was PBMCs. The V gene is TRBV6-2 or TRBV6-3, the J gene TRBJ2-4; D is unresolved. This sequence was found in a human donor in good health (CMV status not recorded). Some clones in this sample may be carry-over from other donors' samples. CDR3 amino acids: CASSFPPAKNIQYF. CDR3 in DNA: TGTGCCAGCAGTTTTCCACCAGCCAAAAACATTCAGTACTTC.